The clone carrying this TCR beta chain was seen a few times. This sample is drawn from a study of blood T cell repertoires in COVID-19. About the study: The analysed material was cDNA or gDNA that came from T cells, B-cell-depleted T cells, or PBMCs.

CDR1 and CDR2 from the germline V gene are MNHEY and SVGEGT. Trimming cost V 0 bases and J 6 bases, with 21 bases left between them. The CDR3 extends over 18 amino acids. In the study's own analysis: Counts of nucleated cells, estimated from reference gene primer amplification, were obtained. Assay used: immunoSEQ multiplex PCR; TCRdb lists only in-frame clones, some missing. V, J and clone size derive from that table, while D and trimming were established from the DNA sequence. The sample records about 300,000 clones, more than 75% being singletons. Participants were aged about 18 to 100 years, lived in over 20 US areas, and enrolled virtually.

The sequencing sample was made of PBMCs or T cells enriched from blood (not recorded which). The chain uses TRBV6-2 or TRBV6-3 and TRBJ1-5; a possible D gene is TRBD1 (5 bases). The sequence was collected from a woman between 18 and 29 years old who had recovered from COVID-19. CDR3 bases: TGTGCCAGCAGTTACTCGCGTGTTTTAGGGGCGCGGAGTCAGCCCCAGCATTTT. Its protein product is CASSYSRVLGARSQPQHF.